A selection of T cell receptor beta chains follows, all from one sample in a study of cytomegalovirus exposure and HLA in healthy donors. This table comes from immunoSEQ multiplex PCR, and its TCRdb copy is limited to in-frame clones, with some not included. The sample records 180,000 or so clones, roughly 90% being singletons. Sequenced sample: PBMCs. Receptors originate from a woman aged 30 to 39 in good health and CMV-seronegative. CDR3s include the opening cysteine and the closing phenylalanine or tryptophan. A D gene is named only where the DNA matches it firmly. Some rows mark clone size as missing; the rest say once, few, many or name a class of expanded clone.

D: TRBD1
J: TRBJ2-2
size: once
V: TRBV4-1
CDR3: CASSRRTGGRLNTGELFF

D: NA
J: TRBJ1-1
size: once
V: TRBV5-5
CDR3: CASSLLPNTEAFF

D: NA
J: TRBJ2-7
size: NA
V: TRBV5-5
CDR3: CASSLVGGYEQYF

D: NA
J: TRBJ2-7
size: NA
V: TRBV6-5
CDR3: CASSASDISTYEQYF

D: NA
J: TRBJ2-5
size: NA
V: TRBV5-4
CDR3: CASSLDPGGQETQYF

D: TRBD2
J: TRBJ2-3
size: NA
V: TRBV4-2
CDR3: CASSQDLGLATDTQYF

D: TRBD2
J: TRBJ2-7
size: NA
V: TRBV15
CDR3: CATSTGRTSLNKEQYF

D: TRBD1
J: TRBJ1-5
size: NA
V: TRBV9
CDR3: CASSVGTGDQPQHF

D: NA
J: TRBJ2-1
size: NA
V: TRBV10-3
CDR3: CAISDPTGTIINEQFF

D: NA
J: TRBJ1-1
size: NA
V: TRBV28
CDR3: CASSLVGLNTEAFF

D: NA
J: TRBJ1-5
size: NA
V: TRBV6-5
CDR3: CASSQGWGFNQPQHF

D: NA
J: TRBJ2-5
size: NA
V: TRBV7-7
CDR3: CASSSTGIQETQYF

D: TRBD2
J: TRBJ2-3
size: NA
V: TRBV6-9
CDR3: CASSYSSPSGRAPTDTQYF

D: TRBD1
J: TRBJ1-2
size: NA
V: TRBV11-1
CDR3: CASSTGQDYVVF

D: TRBD2
J: TRBJ2-3
size: NA
V: TRBV7-9
CDR3: CASSPRTSGQPDTQYF

D: TRBD2
J: TRBJ2-3
size: NA
V: TRBV9
CDR3: CASSRKGLAGEDTQYF

D: TRBD2
J: TRBJ2-1
size: NA
V: TRBV10-1
CDR3: CASSGGSVINEQFF

D: NA
J: TRBJ2-1
size: once
V: TRBV2
CDR3: CASRETGNSYNEQFF

D: TRBD1
J: TRBJ1-2
size: NA
V: TRBV5-5
CDR3: CASSFTGTGDDGYTF

D: NA
J: TRBJ1-3
size: NA
V: TRBV5-6
CDR3: CASSLGPDSGNTIYF

D: NA
J: TRBJ1-1
size: few
V: TRBV5-1
CDR3: CASSRVGDTEAFF

D: TRBD1
J: TRBJ2-7
size: NA
V: TRBV6-6
CDR3: CASRSGQVAHEQYF

D: TRBD1
J: TRBJ2-1
size: NA
V: TRBV29-1
CDR3: CSVGTGNEQFF

D: NA
J: TRBJ1-4
size: NA
V: TRBV5-1
CDR3: CASSRTSTGGLIEKLFF

D: TRBD2
J: TRBJ2-1
size: once
V: TRBV4-1
CDR3: CASSRTLGLANNEQFF

D: TRBD2
J: TRBJ2-7
size: NA
V: TRBV19
CDR3: CASSTSGTSSYEQYF

D: NA
J: TRBJ2-1
size: NA
V: TRBV2
CDR3: CASSEVSVYSYNEQFF

D: NA
J: TRBJ2-1
size: NA
V: TRBV19
CDR3: CASSAAGFSYNEQFF

D: TRBD2
J: TRBJ2-3
size: NA
V: TRBV6-1
CDR3: CASSESGGSTDTQYF

D: NA
J: TRBJ2-2
size: NA
V: TRBV2
CDR3: CASSYYLGGANTGELFF

D: NA
J: TRBJ2-3
size: NA
V: TRBV5-1
CDR3: CASSQQAGTQYF

D: TRBD1
J: TRBJ1-4
size: NA
V: TRBV6-6
CDR3: CASSSSGGANEKLFF

D: TRBD2
J: TRBJ2-5
size: NA
V: TRBV11-1
CDR3: CASSPGLAGAGTQYF

D: NA
J: TRBJ2-2
size: NA
V: TRBV5-5
CDR3: CASRRAGFPGTGELFF

D: TRBD1
J: TRBJ2-2
size: NA
V: TRBV10-1
CDR3: CASRGDRGAGELFF

D: NA
J: TRBJ2-2
size: NA
V: TRBV29-1
CDR3: CSVDSLSGELFF

D: NA
J: TRBJ1-1
size: NA
V: TRBV7-2
CDR3: CASSRWRELAEAFF

D: NA
J: TRBJ2-1
size: NA
V: TRBV30
CDR3: CAWSGGTRGYNEQFF

D: TRBD1
J: TRBJ2-3
size: NA
V: TRBV7-2
CDR3: CASSLSQGITDTQYF

D: NA
J: TRBJ1-3
size: NA
V: TRBV5-1
CDR3: CASSLGADHGNTIYF

D: TRBD1
J: TRBJ1-3
size: NA
V: TRBV27
CDR3: CASSATGSPGNTIYF

D: NA
J: TRBJ2-3
size: NA
V: TRBV6-1
CDR3: CASSVRGAPSTDTQYF

D: NA
J: TRBJ1-1
size: NA
V: TRBV7-3
CDR3: CASSLQGFSTEAFF

D: NA
J: TRBJ1-4
size: NA
V: TRBV18
CDR3: CASSPASTGPGEKLFF

D: TRBD1
J: TRBJ1-5
size: NA
V: TRBV28
CDR3: CASSLDRDNQPQHF

D: TRBD2
J: TRBJ2-2
size: NA
V: TRBV14
CDR3: CASSQVSGGNTGELFF

D: NA
J: TRBJ1-1
size: NA
V: TRBV4-1
CDR3: CASSQTAGLGTEAFF

D: NA
J: TRBJ2-3
size: NA
V: TRBV7-2
CDR3: CASSSPGWRTDTQYF

D: NA
J: TRBJ2-7
size: NA
V: TRBV29-1
CDR3: CSGRDGGGQYF